The rows below give T cell receptor beta chains drawn from one sample of a study of blood T cell repertoires in COVID-19. Some clones are missing from TCRdb's copy, which holds only in-frame ones; the method was immunoSEQ multiplex PCR. The data hold roughly 41,000 clones, with more than 75% observed a single time. Sequencing input: peripheral blood. The receptors stem from a human donor in a cohort sampled during active COVID-19. Each CDR3 is given with its conserved first and last residue. Each record gives: CDR3 protein, clone size, V gene, CDR3 length. Size is stated for part of the rows, as once, few or many counts, or as a class when the clone is expanded.

CDR3: CAISESNKAFF
size: -
V: TRBV10-3
length: 11

CDR3: CASGPPGQVNSGTSGSRCFNEQFF
size: -
V: TRBV19
length: 24

CDR3: CASSGTSEYQETQYF
size: -
V: TRBV2
length: 15

CDR3: CASMKDRNAYEQYF
size: -
V: TRBV5-4
length: 14

CDR3: CTSSLEVGLFYEQYF
size: -
V: TRBV1
length: 15

CDR3: CASSQEISGSYEQYF
size: -
V: TRBV4-2
length: 15

CDR3: CASSKGLALEQFF
size: -
V: TRBV19
length: 13

CDR3: CALGPGQGVDGYTF
size: once
V: TRBV10-3
length: 14

CDR3: CASRGGQASYEQYF
size: once
V: TRBV28
length: 14

CDR3: CASSLSSGGNEQYF
size: -
V: TRBV13
length: 14

CDR3: CASSFLQGASSGYTF
size: -
V: TRBV27
length: 15

CDR3: CASSETGDYGYTF
size: -
V: TRBV9
length: 13

CDR3: CASRYRTGGNFDEQYF
size: -
V: TRBV5-1
length: 16

CDR3: CASSPDYPSTDTQYF
size: -
V: TRBV4-2
length: 15

CDR3: CAGGTSGSRTYEQYF
size: -
V: TRBV6-5
length: 15

CDR3: CATSDRLVSTDTQYF
size: -
V: TRBV24-1
length: 15